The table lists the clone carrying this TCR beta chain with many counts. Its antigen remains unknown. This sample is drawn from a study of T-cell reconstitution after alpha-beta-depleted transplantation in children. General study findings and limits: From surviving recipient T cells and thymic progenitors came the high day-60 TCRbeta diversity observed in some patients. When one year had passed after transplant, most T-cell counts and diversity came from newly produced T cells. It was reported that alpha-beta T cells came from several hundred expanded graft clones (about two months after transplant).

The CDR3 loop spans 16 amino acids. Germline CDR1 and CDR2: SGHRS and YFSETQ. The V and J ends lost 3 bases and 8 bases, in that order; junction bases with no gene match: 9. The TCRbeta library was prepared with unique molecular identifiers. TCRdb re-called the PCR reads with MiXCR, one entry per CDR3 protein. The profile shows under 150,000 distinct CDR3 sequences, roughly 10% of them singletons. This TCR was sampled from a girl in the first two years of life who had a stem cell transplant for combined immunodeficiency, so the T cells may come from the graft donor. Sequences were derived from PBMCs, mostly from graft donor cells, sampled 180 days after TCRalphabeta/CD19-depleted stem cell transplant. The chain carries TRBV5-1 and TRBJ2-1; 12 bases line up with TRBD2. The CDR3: CASSSTSGRRSDEQFF. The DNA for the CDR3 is TGCGCCAGCAGCTCAACTAGCGGGAGGAGGAGTGATGAGCAGTTCTTC.